Listed below are T cell receptor beta chains from one sample, sequenced in a study of T-cell memory formation after mild COVID-19. MiXCR, applied by TCRdb to the 5' RACE reads, yields one record per CDR3 protein. The table shows 450,000 to 700,000 distinct CDR3 sequences, with more than 15% occurring only once. Input material: PBMCs or a T cell subset sorted from them (not recorded which). The receptors shown here come from an adult woman who had mild COVID-19 (a few samples of this study predate the infection). Cell type and time point are not known. Both conserved end residues are part of each CDR3. The D gene is left open where the match is weak. Not all rows give a size; the values are once, few, many and, for expanded clones, a class.

>TRBJ2-3|.|TRBV5-1|TRBD2
TGCGCCAGCAGTTCGGGACTAGGAGGAGATACGCAGTATTTT
CASSSGLGGDTQYF
>TRBJ1-1|few|TRBV20-1|TRBD1
TGCAGTGCTTCAGGTGACAGGGCAGCTTTCTTT
CSASGDRAAFF
>TRBJ2-5|few|TRBV20-1|TRBD2
TGCAGTGCTACACAGACGGAATTCAGCGGGGGGGTGGAGACCCAGTACTTC
CSATQTEFSGGVETQYF
>TRBJ2-7|few|TRBV7-3|.
TGTGCCAGCAGCTCCCTCTACGGGCCATACGAGCAGTACTTC
CASSSLYGPYEQYF
>TRBJ1-1|.|TRBV4-1|TRBD1
TGCGCCAGCAGCCCCAGCGACAGGGGGCTGGACACTGAAGCTTTCTTT
CASSPSDRGLDTEAFF
>TRBJ1-3|.|TRBV7-2|.
TGTGCCAGCAGCCTAGACGGGGGGCAGATCTCTGGAAACACCATATATTTT
CASSLDGGQISGNTIYF
>TRBJ2-1|few|TRBV4-1|TRBD2
TGCGCCAGCAGCCCGCCTGCGGGAGGGCTGGGTGAGCAGTTCTTC
CASSPPAGGLGEQFF
>TRBJ1-1|.|TRBV12-3/TRBV12-4|.
TGTGCCAGCACCGCGTTCAATCACCGTGAAGCTTTCTTT
CASTAFNHREAFF
>TRBJ2-5|few|TRBV20-1|.
TGCAGTGCTCTGAAGGAGGGGGCGGGGGAGACCCAGTACTTC
CSALKEGAGETQYF
>TRBJ2-3|.|TRBV7-3|.
TGTGCCAGCAGCGACCGACAGGTTGGAGATACGCAGTATTTT
CASSDRQVGDTQYF
>TRBJ1-5|.|TRBV6-5|TRBD1
TGTGCCAGCAGTCCGGACAGGGGGACTAATCAGCCCCAGCATTTT
CASSPDRGTNQPQHF
>TRBJ2-3|few|TRBV7-7|TRBD1
TGTGCCAGCAGCTCGGGACAGGGAGGAGATACGCAGTATTTT
CASSSGQGGDTQYF
>TRBJ2-1|.|TRBV10-3|TRBD1
TGTGCCATCAGTGATTCAGGGGGCCCCATGAATGAGCAGTTCTTC
CAISDSGGPMNEQFF
>TRBJ2-5|few|TRBV5-1|TRBD1
TGCGCCAGCAGCCTAGGGACAGGGGTGGGGTCCCAGTACTTC
CASSLGTGVGSQYF
>TRBJ2-1|.|TRBV12-3/TRBV12-4|TRBD2
TGTGCCAGCAGTCCCCTGTACCGGGGGGATGAGCAGTTCTTC
CASSPLYRGDEQFF
>TRBJ2-7|.|TRBV12-5|.
TGTGCTAGTGGTTTGGTCGTAAACGGGGTCCCCGTCTACGAGCAGTACTTC
CASGLVVNGVPVYEQYF
>TRBJ2-7|many|TRBV7-9|TRBD2
TGTGCCAGCAGCCCTAGCGGGGTGAGCTCCTACGAGCAGTACTTC
CASSPSGVSSYEQYF
>TRBJ2-1|few|TRBV7-9|.
TGTGCCAGCAGCTTCAGTCTCATTGTTGAGCAGGGTGCCCATGAGCAGTTCTTC
CASSFSLIVEQGAHEQFF
>TRBJ2-3|.|TRBV19|.
TGTGCCAGTAGAAGTCACGGAAAAACTAGCACAGATACGCAGTATTTT
CASRSHGKTSTDTQYF
>TRBJ1-2|few|TRBV7-9|.
TGTGCCAGCAGCTTAGCTCCCGGATGGGACTATGGCTACACCTTC
CASSLAPGWDYGYTF
>TRBJ2-7|few|TRBV12-3/TRBV12-4|.
TGTGCCAGCAGCACCGACAGCGACGAGCAGTACTTC
CASSTDSDEQYF
>TRBJ2-7|.|TRBV7-2|.
TGTGCCAGCAGCTTAGGTAGGGGCGGAATCCACGAGCAGTACTTC
CASSLGRGGIHEQYF
>TRBJ2-2|few|TRBV24-1|.
TGTGCCACCAGTGATCCGGGACTTAACACCGGGGAGCTGTTTTTT
CATSDPGLNTGELFF
>TRBJ1-1|.|TRBV9|.
TGTGCCAGCAGCGTCCCTCAAGGGAAAGCTTTCTTT
CASSVPQGKAFF
>TRBJ2-3|.|TRBV30|TRBD2
TGTGCCTGGAGTACGAAGGGGAGGGGCACAGATACGCAGTATTTT
CAWSTKGRGTDTQYF
>TRBJ2-7|few|TRBV3-1|.
TGTGCCAGCAGCGAGCGGTACAGGTTCCCCTACGAGCAGTACTTC
CASSERYRFPYEQYF
>TRBJ2-5|few|TRBV24-1|.
TGTGCCACCAGTGATTCCACCCGGGGTAGGGGAGAGACCCAGTACTTC
CATSDSTRGRGETQYF
>TRBJ1-1|few|TRBV2|TRBD1
TGTGCCAGCAATTTACAGGGGCACCATTCCACTGAAGCTTTCTTT
CASNLQGHHSTEAFF
>TRBJ2-3|.|TRBV12-3/TRBV12-4|.
TGTGCCAGCAGTTTACGCCGGATCTCAGCGGGACAACTCACAGATACGCAGTATTTT
CASSLRRISAGQLTDTQYF
>TRBJ2-5|few|TRBV11-2|.
TGTGCCAGCAGCGTAGTCCCAGGACGGGAGACCCAGTACTTC
CASSVVPGRETQYF
>TRBJ1-1|few|TRBV19|.
TGTGCCAGTAGTATTACAAAGAACACTGAAGCTTTCTTT
CASSITKNTEAFF
>TRBJ2-1|few|TRBV7-3|TRBD2
TGTGCCAGCAGCTTAACTCGTCGGGAGGCAAAGTATGAGCAGTTCTTC
CASSLTRREAKYEQFF
>TRBJ2-5|few|TRBV7-9|TRBD2
TGTGCCAGCAGCCTAGCGGGGGGGCAGAAGACCCAGTACTTC
CASSLAGGQKTQYF
>TRBJ2-1|.|TRBV7-3|TRBD2
TGTGCCAGCAGCTTAGCACCCGGACTAGCGGGAGTTGATGAGCAGTTCTTC
CASSLAPGLAGVDEQFF
>TRBJ2-1|many|TRBV14|.
TGTGCCAGCAGCCAAGATGCGGGGAGCTCCTACAATGAGCAGTTCTTC
CASSQDAGSSYNEQFF
>TRBJ2-1|few|TRBV6-1|.
TGTGCCAGCAGGCCGGGACATGACTTCTGGCGACGGACTGATGAGCAGTTCTTC
CASRPGHDFWRRTDEQFF
>TRBJ2-7|.|TRBV6-2/TRBV6-3|TRBD2
TGTGCCAGCAGCTCTCCTGGACTAGCGGACTACGAGCAGTACTTC
CASSSPGLADYEQYF
>TRBJ2-5|.|TRBV19|.
TGTGCCAGTAGTTCCGCGGGCTTGGGAGAGACCCAGTACTTC
CASSSAGLGETQYF
>TRBJ2-3|few|TRBV2|TRBD2
TGTGCCAGCACTCGGACTAGCGGGTTTGAGGATACGCAGTATTTT
CASTRTSGFEDTQYF
>TRBJ2-6|.|TRBV11-2|TRBD2
TGTGCCAGCAGCTTCCCACGGACTAGCGGGACCTCCTCTGGGGCCAACGTCCTGACTTTC
CASSFPRTSGTSSGANVLTF
>TRBJ1-2|few|TRBV20-1|.
TGCAGTGCTAGAGATCAAGTTTTGAGGACCTCCCTTAACTATGGCTACACCTTC
CSARDQVLRTSLNYGYTF
>TRBJ1-4|few|TRBV4-1|.
TGCGCCAGCAGCCAAGACTTTGAAAAACTGTTTTTT
CASSQDFEKLFF
>TRBJ2-7|.|TRBV20-1|TRBD2
TGCAGTGCTAGGCGATCGACTAGCGGGAGCCACGAGCAGTACTTC
CSARRSTSGSHEQYF
>TRBJ2-1|few|TRBV7-9|.
TGTGCCAGCGGGCAGTACAATGAGCAGTTCTTC
CASGQYNEQFF
>TRBJ1-5|.|TRBV18|.
TGTGCCAGCTCACCACCGGCCACAGGGCTCAATCAGCCCCAGCATTTT
CASSPPATGLNQPQHF
>TRBJ2-7|.|TRBV6-5|TRBD2
TGTGCCAGCACCCTAGCGGGAGGCTACGAGCAGTACTTC
CASTLAGGYEQYF
>TRBJ2-1|many|TRBV7-9|.
TGTGCCAGCAGCTTTCGGGGGAAGGGGCGCAATGAGCAGTTCTTC
CASSFRGKGRNEQFF
>TRBJ1-6|.|TRBV4-3|TRBD1
TGCGCCAGCTCACCAGAGGGACAGCGAAATTCACCCCTCCACTTT
CASSPEGQRNSPLHF
>TRBJ2-7|.|TRBV5-1|.
TGCGCCAGCAGCCCGGACCTTTTAAGGGGATCCCTGTACGAGCAGTACTTC
CASSPDLLRGSLYEQYF
>TRBJ2-5|.|TRBV5-1|TRBD2
TGCGCCAGCAGCCCTGAGGCTAGGCGGGGGGAGACCCAGTACTTC
CASSPEARRGETQYF
>TRBJ1-1|few|TRBV3-1|.
TGTGCCAGCAGCCACGATCAGTACACTGAAGCTTTCTTT
CASSHDQYTEAFF
>TRBJ2-1|.|TRBV7-3|.
TGTGCCAGCAGCTTAAGGCCTCCTTTTGCCGCCTACAATGAGCAGTTCTTC
CASSLRPPFAAYNEQFF
>TRBJ2-5|many|TRBV18|.
TGTGCCAGCTCACCACCGGATCTGCCGCGGGAGACCCAGTACTTC
CASSPPDLPRETQYF
>TRBJ1-1|few|TRBV4-1|.
TGCGCCAGCAGCCTCCCCCTGGGAAACACTGAAGCTTTCTTT
CASSLPLGNTEAFF
>TRBJ1-3|few|TRBV20-1|.
TGCAGTGCCGGAGGGAGAAACACCATATATTTT
CSAGGRNTIYF
>TRBJ2-7|few|TRBV18|.
TGTGCCAGCTCACCTCCTAGCCCCAAGAGCTCCTACGAGCAGTACTTC
CASSPPSPKSSYEQYF
>TRBJ2-3|.|TRBV12-3/TRBV12-4|TRBD1
TGTGCCAGCACCAAGGGGGCCGATCCGAGACCAGATACGCAGTATTTT
CASTKGADPRPDTQYF
>TRBJ2-3|.|TRBV12-5|TRBD2
TGTGCTACGGACTCTAGCGGGAGGGCAAGCACAGATACGCAGTATTTT
CATDSSGRASTDTQYF